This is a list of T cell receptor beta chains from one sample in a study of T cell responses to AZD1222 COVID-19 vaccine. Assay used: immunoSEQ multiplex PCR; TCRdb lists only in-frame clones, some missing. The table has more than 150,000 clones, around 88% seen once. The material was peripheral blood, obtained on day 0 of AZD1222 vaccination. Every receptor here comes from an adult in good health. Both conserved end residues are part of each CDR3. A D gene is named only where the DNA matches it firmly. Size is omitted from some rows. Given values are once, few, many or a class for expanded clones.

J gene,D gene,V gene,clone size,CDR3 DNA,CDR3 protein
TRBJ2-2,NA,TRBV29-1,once,TGCAGCGTCCGTCTTCAGGGGACCACCGGGGAGCTGTTTTTT,CSVRLQGTTGELFF
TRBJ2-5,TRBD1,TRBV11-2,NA,TGTGCCAGCAGCCCAGGGGGCTGGGCCCAGACCCAGTACTTC,CASSPGGWAQTQYF
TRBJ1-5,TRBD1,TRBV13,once,TGTGCCAGCAGCTTTGTACAGGGGAGCAATCAGCCCCAGCATTTT,CASSFVQGSNQPQHF
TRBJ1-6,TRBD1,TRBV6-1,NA,TGTGCCAGCAGTGAGCACCAGGGGGCAGCGTCCTATAATTCACCCCTCCACTTT,CASSEHQGAASYNSPLHF
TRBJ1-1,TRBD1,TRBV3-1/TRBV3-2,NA,TGTGCCAGCAGCCATCGGACAGGGGGCAGGAACACTGAAGCTTTCTTT,CASSHRTGGRNTEAFF
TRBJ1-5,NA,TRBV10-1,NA,TGCGCCAGCCGAATCCCCCGGGTCGACAATCAGCCCCAGCATTTT,CASRIPRVDNQPQHF
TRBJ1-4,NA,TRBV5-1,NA,TGCGCCAGCAGCTTGGCCAGTGTGAGTTATGAAAAACTGTTTTTT,CASSLASVSYEKLFF
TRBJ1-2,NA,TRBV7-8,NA,TGTGCCAGCAGTCGGCCCGGAGACTATGGCTACACCTTC,CASSRPGDYGYTF
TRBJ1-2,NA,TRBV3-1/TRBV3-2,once,TGTGCCAGCAGCAATATCGACTATGGCTACACCTTC,CASSNIDYGYTF
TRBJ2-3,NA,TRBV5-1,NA,TGCGCCAGCAGCTTGGCCGTTCGCGCAGATACGCAGTATTTT,CASSLAVRADTQYF
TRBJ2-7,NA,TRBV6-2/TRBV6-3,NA,TGTGCCAGCAGTTACTCGGGCCAGGGCTCCTACGAGCAGTACTTC,CASSYSGQGSYEQYF
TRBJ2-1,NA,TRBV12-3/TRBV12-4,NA,TGTGCCAGCAGTTTACGCAGGGGTAATGAGCAGTTCTTC,CASSLRRGNEQFF
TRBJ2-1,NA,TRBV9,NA,TGTGCCAGCAGCGCCCCCGGGGGCAGGGGCGTTGAGCAGTTCTTC,CASSAPGGRGVEQFF
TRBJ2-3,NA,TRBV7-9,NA,TGTGCCAGCAGCCATACTCGTGTAGCTAGCACAGATACGCAGTATTTT,CASSHTRVASTDTQYF
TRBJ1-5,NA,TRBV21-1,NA,TGTGCCAGCAGCAAAGAGGGGCAGGGCGATCAGCCCCAGCATTTT,CASSKEGQGDQPQHF
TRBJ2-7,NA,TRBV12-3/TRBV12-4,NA,TGTGCCAGCAGCCCGGGGTTCTTTTACGAGCAGTACTTC,CASSPGFFYEQYF
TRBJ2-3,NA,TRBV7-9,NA,TGTGCCAGCAGCTTCAGGGGGGCAGATACGCAGTATTTT,CASSFRGADTQYF
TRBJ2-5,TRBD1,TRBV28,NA,TGTGCCAGCGGACAGGGGTGGGAGACCCAGTACTTC,CASGQGWETQYF
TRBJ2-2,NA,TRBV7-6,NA,TGTGCCAGCAGCCACGGGAAACTAGGTTCCGGGGAGCTGTTTTTT,CASSHGKLGSGELFF
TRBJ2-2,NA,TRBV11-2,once,TGTGCCAGCAGCTTGCCAGGTAGTGCCGGGGAGCTGTTTTTT,CASSLPGSAGELFF
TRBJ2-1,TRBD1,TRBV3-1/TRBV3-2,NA,TGTGCCAGCAGCCATACGCAGGGGGTGTACAATGAGCAGTTCTTC,CASSHTQGVYNEQFF
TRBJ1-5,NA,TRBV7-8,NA,TGTGCCAGCAGCCACGGAGGGCGATTGATTCAGCCCCAGCATTTT,CASSHGGRLIQPQHF
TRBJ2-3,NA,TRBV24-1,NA,TGTGCCACCCTCGCGCAGGGCACAGATACGCAGTATTTT,CATLAQGTDTQYF
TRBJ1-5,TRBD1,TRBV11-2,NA,TGTGCCAGCAGCTTGGCGGGGCAGGGGGCAAGCCAGCCCCAGCATTTT,CASSLAGQGASQPQHF
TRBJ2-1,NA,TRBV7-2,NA,TGTGCCAGCAGCGCCGCCCGGGACTTTCACAATGAGCAGTTCTTC,CASSAARDFHNEQFF
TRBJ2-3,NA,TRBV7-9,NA,TGTGCCAGCAGCTCATCTAGCTGGGCTGCCACAGATACGCAGTATTTT,CASSSSSWAATDTQYF
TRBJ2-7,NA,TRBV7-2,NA,TGTGCCAGCAGCTTACGCCTAAGGGAGCAGTACTTC,CASSLRLREQYF
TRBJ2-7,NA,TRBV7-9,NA,TGTGCCAGCAGCAGACAGACCTACGAGCAGTACTTC,CASSRQTYEQYF
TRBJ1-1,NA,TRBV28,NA,TGTGCCAGCAGAGAGGGGAGGGCTGAAGCTTTCTTT,CASREGRAEAFF
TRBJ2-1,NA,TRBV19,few,TGTGCCAGTAGTATAGGAAAGAGCAGCGGTGAGCAGTTCTTC,CASSIGKSSGEQFF
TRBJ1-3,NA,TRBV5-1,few,TGCGCCACTCATTTAGGGGGTGGAAACACCATATATTTT,CATHLGGGNTIYF
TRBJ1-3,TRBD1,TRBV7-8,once,TGTGCCAGCAGCTGGCCGGGACAGGGAGACGGAAACACCATATATTTT,CASSWPGQGDGNTIYF
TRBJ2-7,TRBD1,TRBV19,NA,TGTGCCAGTAGTTTCCGACAGGGAGAGCAGTACTTC,CASSFRQGEQYF
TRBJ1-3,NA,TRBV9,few,TGTGCCAGCAGCCCCGGGTCAGCCAACTCTGGAAACACCATATATTTT,CASSPGSANSGNTIYF
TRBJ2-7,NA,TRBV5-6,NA,TGTGCCAGCAGCCGAGCAGGGATGAGCTCCTACGAGCAGTACTTC,CASSRAGMSSYEQYF
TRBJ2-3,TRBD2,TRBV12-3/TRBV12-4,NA,TGTGCCAGCCGACTAGCGGGGACAGATACGCAGTATTTT,CASRLAGTDTQYF
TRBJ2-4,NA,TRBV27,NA,TGTGCCAGCAGCTCAAGCTTGGGATCAAACATTCAGTACTTC,CASSSSLGSNIQYF
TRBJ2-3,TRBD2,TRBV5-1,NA,TGCGCCAGCAGCTTGACCAAATCCGGGACTAGCGGCACAGATACGCAGTATTTT,CASSLTKSGTSGTDTQYF